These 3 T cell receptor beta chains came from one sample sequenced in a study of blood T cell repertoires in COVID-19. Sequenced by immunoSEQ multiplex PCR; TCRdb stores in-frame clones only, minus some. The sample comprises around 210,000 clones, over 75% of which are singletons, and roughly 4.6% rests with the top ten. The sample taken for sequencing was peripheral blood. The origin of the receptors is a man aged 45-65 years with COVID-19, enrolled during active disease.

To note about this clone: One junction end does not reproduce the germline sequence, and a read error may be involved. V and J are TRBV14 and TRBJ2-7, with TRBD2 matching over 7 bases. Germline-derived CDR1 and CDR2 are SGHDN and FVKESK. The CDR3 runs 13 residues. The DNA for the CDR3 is TGTGCCAGCAGCCAAGTTAGTCTCGGGGGGACTCACTTC. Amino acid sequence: CASSQVSLGGTHF.

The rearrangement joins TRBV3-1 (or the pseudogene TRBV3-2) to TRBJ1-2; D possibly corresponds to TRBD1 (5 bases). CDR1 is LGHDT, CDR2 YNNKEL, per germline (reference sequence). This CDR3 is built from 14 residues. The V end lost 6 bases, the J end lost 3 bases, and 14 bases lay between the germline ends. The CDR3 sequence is CASRPGYGDYGYTF. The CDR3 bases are TGTGCCAGCAGACCAGGGTATGGGGACTATGGCTACACCTTC.

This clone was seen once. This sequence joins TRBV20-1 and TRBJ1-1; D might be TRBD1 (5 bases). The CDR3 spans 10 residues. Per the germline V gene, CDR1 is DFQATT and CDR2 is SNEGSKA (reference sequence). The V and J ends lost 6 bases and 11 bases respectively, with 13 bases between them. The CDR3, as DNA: TGCAGTGCGGTTAAGGGGCTGGCTTTCTTT. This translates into CSAVKGLAFF.